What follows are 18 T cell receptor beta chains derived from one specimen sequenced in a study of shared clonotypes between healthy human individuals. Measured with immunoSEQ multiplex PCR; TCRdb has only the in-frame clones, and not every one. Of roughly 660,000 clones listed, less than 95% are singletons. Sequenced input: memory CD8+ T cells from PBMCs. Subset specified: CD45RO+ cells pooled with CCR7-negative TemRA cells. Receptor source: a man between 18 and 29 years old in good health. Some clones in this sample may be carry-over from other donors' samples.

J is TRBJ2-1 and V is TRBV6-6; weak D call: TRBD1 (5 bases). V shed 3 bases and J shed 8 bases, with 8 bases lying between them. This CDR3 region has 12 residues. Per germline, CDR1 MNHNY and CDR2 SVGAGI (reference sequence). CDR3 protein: CASSYQGDEQFF. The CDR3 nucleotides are TGTGCCAGCAGTTATCAGGGTGATGAGCAGTTCTTC.

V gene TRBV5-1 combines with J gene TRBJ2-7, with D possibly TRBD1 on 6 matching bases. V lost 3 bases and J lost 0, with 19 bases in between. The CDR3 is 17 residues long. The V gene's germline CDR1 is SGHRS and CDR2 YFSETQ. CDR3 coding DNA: TGCGCCAGCAGCTCAGGTCCTCGGGACAAACCCTCCTACGAGCAGTACTTC. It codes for CASSSGPRDKPSYEQYF. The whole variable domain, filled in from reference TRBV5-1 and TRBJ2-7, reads KAGVTQTPRYLIKTRGQQVTLSCSPISGHRSVSWYQQTPGQGLQFLFEYFSETQRNKGNFPGRFSGRQFSNSRSEMNVSTLELGDSALYLCASSSGPRDKPSYEQYFGPGTRLTVT.

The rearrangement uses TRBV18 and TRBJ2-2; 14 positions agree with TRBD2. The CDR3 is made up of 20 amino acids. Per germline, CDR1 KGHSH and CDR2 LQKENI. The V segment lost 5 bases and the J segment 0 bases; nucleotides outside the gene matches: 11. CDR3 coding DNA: TGTGCCAGCTCATCACTCTCCGGGACTAGCGGGAGTGCGAACACCGGGGAGCTGTTTTTT. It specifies CASSSLSGTSGSANTGELFF.

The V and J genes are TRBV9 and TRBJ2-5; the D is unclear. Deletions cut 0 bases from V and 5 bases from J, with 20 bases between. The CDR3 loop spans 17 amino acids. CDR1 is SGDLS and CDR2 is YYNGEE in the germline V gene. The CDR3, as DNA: TGTGCCAGCAGCGTAGCCGACGGGTTGGGCATAGCTGAGACCCAGTACTTC. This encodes CASSVADGLGIAETQYF.

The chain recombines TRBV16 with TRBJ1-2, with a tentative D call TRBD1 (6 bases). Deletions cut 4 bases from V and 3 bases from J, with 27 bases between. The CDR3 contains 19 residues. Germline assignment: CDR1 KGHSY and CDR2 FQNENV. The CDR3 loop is CASSPVSPRGRIPDYGYTF. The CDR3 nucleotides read TGTGCCAGCAGCCCCGTGAGCCCACGGGGGCGCATCCCTGACTATGGCTACACCTTC.

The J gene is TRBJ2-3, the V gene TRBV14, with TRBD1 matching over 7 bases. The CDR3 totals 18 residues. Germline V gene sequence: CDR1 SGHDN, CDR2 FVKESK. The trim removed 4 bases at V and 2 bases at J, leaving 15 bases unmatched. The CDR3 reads CASSPEPGQAFPTDTQYF. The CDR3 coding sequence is TGTGCCAGCAGCCCGGAACCCGGACAGGCGTTTCCCACAGATACGCAGTATTTT.

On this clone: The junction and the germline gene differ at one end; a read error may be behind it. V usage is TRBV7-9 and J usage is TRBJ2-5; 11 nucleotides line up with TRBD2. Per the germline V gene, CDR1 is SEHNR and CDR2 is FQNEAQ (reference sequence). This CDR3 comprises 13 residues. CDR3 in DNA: TGTGCCAGCAGCACAGGAGGGACTAGCGGCCGCGACTTC. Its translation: CASSTGGTSGRDF.

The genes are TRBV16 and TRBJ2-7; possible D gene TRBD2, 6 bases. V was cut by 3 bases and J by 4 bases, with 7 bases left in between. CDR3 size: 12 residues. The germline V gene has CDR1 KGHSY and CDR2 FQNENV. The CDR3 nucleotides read TGTGCCAGCAGCCAGGAGGGTTACGAGCAGTACTTC. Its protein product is CASSQEGYEQYF.

In DNA form, the CDR3 reads TGTGCCAGCAGTCCTATCCGGGACAGGGGTCCTGGGGCCAACGTCCTGACTTTC. The encoded protein is CASSPIRDRGPGANVLTF. The genes are TRBV28 and TRBJ2-6; 10 nucleotides line up with TRBD1. Germline trimming cut 5 bases from V and 2 bases from J; bases unmatched to any gene: 9. Per germline, CDR1 MDHEN and CDR2 SYDVKM. CDR3 length: 18 amino acids.

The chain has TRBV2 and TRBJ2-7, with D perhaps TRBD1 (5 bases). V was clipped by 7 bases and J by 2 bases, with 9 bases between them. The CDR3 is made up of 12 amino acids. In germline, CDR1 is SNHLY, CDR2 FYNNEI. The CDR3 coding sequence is TGTGCCAGCAAACGGACAACCTACGAGCAGTACTTC. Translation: CASKRTTYEQYF.

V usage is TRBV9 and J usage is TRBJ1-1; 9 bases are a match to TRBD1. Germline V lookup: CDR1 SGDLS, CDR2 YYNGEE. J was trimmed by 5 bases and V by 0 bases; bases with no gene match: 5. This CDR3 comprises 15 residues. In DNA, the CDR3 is TGTGCCAGCAGCGTAGGGAGACAGGGGGGGACTGAAGCTTTCTTT. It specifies CASSVGRQGGTEAFF.

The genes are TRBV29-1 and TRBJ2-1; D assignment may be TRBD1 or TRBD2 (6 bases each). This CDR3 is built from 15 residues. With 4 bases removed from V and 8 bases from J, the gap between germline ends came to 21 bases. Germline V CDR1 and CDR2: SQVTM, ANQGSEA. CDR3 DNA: TGCAGCGTTGCCCTATCTTTACTAGCAGGGGATGAGCAGTTCTTC. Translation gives CSVALSLLAGDEQFF.

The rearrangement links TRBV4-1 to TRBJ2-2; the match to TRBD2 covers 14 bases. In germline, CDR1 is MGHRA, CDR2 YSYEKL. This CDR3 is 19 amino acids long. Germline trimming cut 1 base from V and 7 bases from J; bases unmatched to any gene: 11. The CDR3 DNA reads TGCGCCAGCAGCCAAGCGATTAGGACTAGCGGGAGGAGGAACGGGGAGCTGTTTTTT. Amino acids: CASSQAIRTSGRRNGELFF.

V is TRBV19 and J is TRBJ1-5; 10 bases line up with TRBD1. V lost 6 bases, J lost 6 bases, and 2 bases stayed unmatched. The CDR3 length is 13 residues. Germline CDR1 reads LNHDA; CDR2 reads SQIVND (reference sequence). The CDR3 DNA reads TGTGCCAGTAGGGGGGACAGGGGTCAGCCCCAGCATTTT. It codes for CASRGDRGQPQHF.

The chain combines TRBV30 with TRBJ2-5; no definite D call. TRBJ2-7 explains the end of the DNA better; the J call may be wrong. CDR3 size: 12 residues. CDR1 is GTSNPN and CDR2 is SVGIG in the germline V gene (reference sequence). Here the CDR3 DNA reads TGTGCCTGGAGTGGGTTACCGTACGAGCAGTACTTC. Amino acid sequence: CAWSGLPYEQYF.

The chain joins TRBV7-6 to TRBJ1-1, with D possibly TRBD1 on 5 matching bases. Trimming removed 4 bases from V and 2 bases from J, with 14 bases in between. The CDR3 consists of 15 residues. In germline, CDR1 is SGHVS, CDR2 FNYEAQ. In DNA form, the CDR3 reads TGTGCCAGCAGCTCCCGGGGGGGGATAAACACTGAAGCTTTCTTT. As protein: CASSSRGGINTEAFF.

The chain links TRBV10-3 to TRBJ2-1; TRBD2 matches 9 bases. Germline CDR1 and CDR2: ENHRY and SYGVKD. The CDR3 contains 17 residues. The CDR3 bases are TGTTCCTTGGAAAAAGGTAGCGGGAGCGACTCCTACAATGAGCAGTTCTTC. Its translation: CSLEKGSGSDSYNEQFF.

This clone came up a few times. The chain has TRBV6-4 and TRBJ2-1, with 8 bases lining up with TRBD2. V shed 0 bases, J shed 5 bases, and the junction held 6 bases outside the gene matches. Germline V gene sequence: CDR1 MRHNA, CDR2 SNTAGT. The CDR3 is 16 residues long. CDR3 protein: CASSDSSGSGDNEQFF. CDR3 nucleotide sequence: TGTGCCAGCAGTGACTCAAGCGGGAGTGGGGACAATGAGCAGTTCTTC.